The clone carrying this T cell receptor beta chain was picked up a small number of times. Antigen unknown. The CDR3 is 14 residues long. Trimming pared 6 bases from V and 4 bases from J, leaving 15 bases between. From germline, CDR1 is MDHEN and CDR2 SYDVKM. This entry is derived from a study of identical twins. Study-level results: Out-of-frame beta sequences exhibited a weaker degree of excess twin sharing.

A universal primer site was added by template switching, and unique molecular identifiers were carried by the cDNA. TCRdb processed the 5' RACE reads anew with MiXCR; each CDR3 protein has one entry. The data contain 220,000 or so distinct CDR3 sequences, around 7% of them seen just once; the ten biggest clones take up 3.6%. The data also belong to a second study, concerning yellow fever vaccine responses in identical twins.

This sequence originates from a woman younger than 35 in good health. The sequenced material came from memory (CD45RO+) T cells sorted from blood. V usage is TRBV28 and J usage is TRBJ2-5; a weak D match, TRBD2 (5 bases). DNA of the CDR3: TGTGCCAGCAGAAGAGGACTTATGGTAGAGACCCAGTACTTC. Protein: CASRRGLMVETQYF.